The source of this T cell receptor (gamma chain) is a study of intestinal T cells in coeliac disease (dated by TCRdb to 2020 to 2021). Regarding the study in general: In the TRG cohort, coeliac patients were much younger than controls, with a mean age of 16.0 years compared with 45 to 60 years. The TCR-delta (TRD) cohort included duodenal biopsies from ten or so coeliac disease patients and ten or so non-coeliac controls. Duodenal biopsies from approximately 30 coeliac disease patients and under 25 non-coeliac controls made up a second, larger TCR-gamma (TRG) cohort. General study outcomes and caveats: Of 54 biopsies, 51 (around 94%) were correctly classified by TRG clustering, and a leave-one-out accuracy of approximately 90% was reported. In training, clustering based on TRD kmers put every one of the 22 biopsies in the right class, and the leave-one-out accuracy was reported as 91%. FFPE-derived DNA was found to be relatively degraded, and loss of a proportion of TCR sequences in each sample was likely caused by this degradation. Repeated CDR3 amino acid sequences could not be distinguished from PCR duplicates. Coeliac and control groups differed significantly in age, although an age-split analysis did not yield significant classification.

The table lists this clone with a few counts. Its antigen has not been determined. Base qualities are missing; no much larger clone stands one base away. The library relied on multiplex PCR. Instrument used: Ion Torrent PGM. TRG repertoires were amplified from approximately 220 ng of biopsy DNA with the LymphoTrack kit, in which Illumina adapters are carried by the primers. TRG amplicons were purified with AMPure XP beads, quantified on a 2100 Bioanalyzer, and pooled equimolarly. An Ion PGM instrument was used to sequence the TRG libraries. The published analysis was carried out like this. Using FastX, any read was removed if more than 10% of its nucleotides had quality scores below the third quartile calculated per patient. Reads were aligned with IMGT/HighV-QUEST to assign V, D and J genes, identify CDR3 regions and assess functionality. Sequences were converted to amino acids, and every sequence predicted to be non-functional was removed. CDR3s were broken into kmers both with and without positional annotation, kmer frequencies were analysed by PCA, and samples were clustered using each of the 1023 combinations of PCs 1-10. Leave-one-out cross-validation was used to validate the classification, with parameters re-optimised on the remaining samples in each round. Shannon diversity was calculated using the vegan R package from repeated random subsamples equal to the lowest read count. TCRdb reprocessed the public reads with the caller CATT; rows with the same DNA were merged afterwards. For this entry, the V and J calls and clone size follow TCRdb and not the study's own pipeline. For this sample there are hundreds of gamma-chain clones; approximately 50% appear just once. The ten largest clones capture about 30% of the sample.

Trimming takes 12 bases off V and 12 bases off J; junction bases not matched to a gene: 14. Sequences EGSTGY (CDR1) and YDSYTSSV (CDR2) are obtained from the germline V gene. Including cysteine and phenylalanine, the CDR3 has 10 amino acids. The retained sequence is limited to the CDR3, 30 bases, with the frame set at the first base. Genomic DNA was extracted with the QIAamp DNA FFPE tissue kit from ten 5-um FFPE scrolls per case. Fully anonymised formalin-fixed paraffin-embedded duodenal biopsies surplus to diagnostic needs were used to test TCR repertoire-based classification of coeliac disease. The sequencing input was a duodenal biopsy. The sequence joins TRGV4 to TRGJ1 or TRGJ2. This TCR was sampled from a human donor with celiac disease. The nucleotide sequence is TGTGCCCACCTACCAAAATGGAAACTCTTT. The translation is CAHLPKWKLF.